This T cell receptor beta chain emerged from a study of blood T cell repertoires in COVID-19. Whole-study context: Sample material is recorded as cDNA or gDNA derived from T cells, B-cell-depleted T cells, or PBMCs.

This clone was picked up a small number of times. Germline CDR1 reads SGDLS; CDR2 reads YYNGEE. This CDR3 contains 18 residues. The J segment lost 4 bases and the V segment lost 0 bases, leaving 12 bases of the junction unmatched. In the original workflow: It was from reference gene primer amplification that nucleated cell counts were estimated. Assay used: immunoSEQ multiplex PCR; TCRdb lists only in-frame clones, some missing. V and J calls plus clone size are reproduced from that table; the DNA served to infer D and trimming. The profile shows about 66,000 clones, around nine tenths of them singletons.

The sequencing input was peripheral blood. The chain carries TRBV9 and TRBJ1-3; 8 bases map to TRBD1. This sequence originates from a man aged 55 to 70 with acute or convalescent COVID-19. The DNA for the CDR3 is TGTGCCAGCAGCGTAGAGGACAGGGTGTTTCAATTGGGAAACACCATATATTTT. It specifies CASSVEDRVFQLGNTIYF.